This is a list of T cell receptor beta chains from one sample in a study of OX40 agonist ivuxolimab in advanced cancers. Using immunoSEQ multiplex PCR, the repertoire was profiled, and TCRdb retains in-frame clones only, with some absent. The sample yields 65,000 to 80,000 clones, about 88% seen once. This material consisted of CD4+ or CD8+ T cells sorted from blood, taken in a trial of the OX40 agonist ivuxolimab. The receptors derive from an adult with an advanced solid tumor such as melanoma, head and neck, liver or kidney cancer. The CDR3 runs from the conserved cysteine through the conserved F or W. The order of the fields is D gene, J gene, V gene, clone size, CDR3 protein, CDR3 DNA. D genes are given only for firm matches. Rows may omit the clone size; those that give it use once, few, many or a size class.

D: TRBD1
J: TRBJ1-1
V: TRBV9
size: NA
CDR3: CASSVTGGWGEAFF
DNA: TGTGCCAGCAGCGTTACAGGGGGCTGGGGTGAAGCTTTCTTT

D: NA
J: TRBJ2-1
V: TRBV28
size: NA
CDR3: CASSLRGGRTDEQFF
DNA: TGTGCCAGCAGTTTACGAGGGGGGAGGACCGATGAGCAGTTCTTC

D: NA
J: TRBJ2-7
V: TRBV9
size: once
CDR3: CASSPERIDEQYF
DNA: TGTGCCAGCAGCCCCGAGAGGATCGACGAGCAGTACTTC

D: NA
J: TRBJ2-7
V: TRBV5-1
size: once
CDR3: CASSLAGLSSYEQYF
DNA: TGCGCCAGCAGCTTGGCGGGACTTAGCTCCTACGAGCAGTACTTC

D: TRBD2
J: TRBJ2-1
V: TRBV10-3
size: NA
CDR3: CAISESVGTSGNNEQFF
DNA: TGTGCCATCAGTGAGTCCGTCGGGACTAGCGGTAACAATGAGCAGTTCTTC

D: TRBD1
J: TRBJ1-1
V: TRBV27
size: NA
CDR3: CASQGAKNTEAFF
DNA: TGTGCCAGTCAGGGGGCGAAGAACACTGAAGCTTTCTTT

D: NA
J: TRBJ1-2
V: TRBV15
size: NA
CDR3: CATSATRDTSPGYTF
DNA: TGTGCCACCAGCGCTACCCGGGACACCTCCCCTGGCTACACCTTC

D: NA
J: TRBJ1-5
V: TRBV6-1
size: NA
CDR3: CASSEGNQPQHF
DNA: TGTGCCAGCAGTGAGGGGAATCAGCCCCAGCATTTT

D: TRBD2
J: TRBJ2-5
V: TRBV28
size: NA
CDR3: CASSRPGLAETAEETQYF
DNA: TGTGCCAGCAGCCGCCCGGGACTAGCGGAGACGGCGGAAGAGACCCAGTACTTC

D: NA
J: TRBJ2-2
V: TRBV10-3
size: NA
CDR3: CAISEGQGDTGELFF
DNA: TGTGCCATCAGTGAGGGGCAGGGAGACACCGGGGAGCTGTTTTTT

D: NA
J: TRBJ2-6
V: TRBV27
size: NA
CDR3: CASTVRGQVSSGANVLTF
DNA: TGTGCCAGCACAGTTAGGGGACAAGTAAGCTCTGGGGCCAACGTCCTGACTTTC

D: NA
J: TRBJ2-7
V: TRBV29-1
size: once
CDR3: CSVRDADSYEQYF
DNA: TGCAGCGTCCGGGACGCCGACTCCTACGAGCAGTACTTC

D: NA
J: TRBJ1-2
V: TRBV11-2
size: NA
CDR3: CASSSTSYGYTF
DNA: TGTGCCAGCAGCTCGACAAGCTATGGCTACACCTTC

D: NA
J: TRBJ2-4
V: TRBV25-1
size: once
CDR3: CAGFRAEKYF
DNA: TGTGCCGGTTTCAGGGCGGAGAAGTACTTC

D: NA
J: TRBJ2-1
V: TRBV7-9
size: NA
CDR3: CASSLTDRQFF
DNA: TGTGCCAGCAGCCTAACTGACAGGCAGTTCTTC

D: NA
J: TRBJ2-5
V: TRBV6-5
size: NA
CDR3: CASSTGETQYF
DNA: TGTGCCAGCAGTACAGGGGAGACCCAGTACTTC

D: NA
J: TRBJ2-7
V: TRBV10-2
size: NA
CDR3: CASSEWPDGVSYEQYF
DNA: TGCGCCAGCAGTGAGTGGCCAGATGGGGTGTCCTACGAGCAGTACTTC